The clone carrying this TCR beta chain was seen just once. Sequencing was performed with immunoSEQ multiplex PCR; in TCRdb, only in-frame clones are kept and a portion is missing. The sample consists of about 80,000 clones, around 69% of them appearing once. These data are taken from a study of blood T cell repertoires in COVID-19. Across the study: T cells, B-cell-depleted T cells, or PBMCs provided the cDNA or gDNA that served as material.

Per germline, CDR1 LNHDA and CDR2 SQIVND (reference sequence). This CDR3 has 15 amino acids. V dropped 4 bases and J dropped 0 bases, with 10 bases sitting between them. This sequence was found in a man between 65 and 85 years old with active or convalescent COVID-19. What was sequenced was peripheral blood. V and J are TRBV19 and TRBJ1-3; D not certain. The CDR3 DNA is TGTGCCAGTAGTAGACTCCCTCACTCTGGAAACACCATATATTTT. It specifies CASSRLPHSGNTIYF.